This T cell receptor beta chain was documented in a study of CD8+ T cells in alopecia areata (dated by TCRdb to the late 2010s). Study-wide context: To study T cell clonal expansion in alopecia areata, the researchers applied high-throughput TCRbeta sequencing to both the C3H/HeJ mouse model and human patients. On the human side, TCRbeta sequencing was run on scalp tissue and on sorted CD4+ and CD8+ peripheral blood T cells from healthy controls and from alopecia areata patients with either patchy or totalis/universalis disease. Clonality in the scalp was compared among normal scalp (n=4), patchy alopecia areata scalp (n=8), and alopecia totalis/universalis scalp (n=8). TCRbeta CDR3 regions were amplified by immunoSEQ multiplex PCR using 35 Vbeta forward and 13 Jbeta reverse primers. RNA came from the PAXgene miRNA kit for fixed scalp, the miRNeasy kit for PBMCs, and the RNeasy kit for mouse skin. General conclusions and limits of the study: Higher clonality and more expanded CD8+ clones were observed in lesional scalp than in normal scalp, particularly in alopecia totalis/universalis, a finding suggestive of antigenic drive. Shared TCR sequences between patients were less evident than in mice, which may be partly attributable to HLA diversity in the patient population. Unlike mouse skin, where gammadelta T cells dominate, normal human skin contains resident alphabeta T cells that get sequenced too, which complicates analysis of the scalp TCR repertoire.

Concerning this clone: Its antigen is still unknown. No clone much larger than this one lies a single base away; base qualities are absent.

PBMCs were separated by density centrifugation and stained for CD3, CD4 and CD8, after which CD4+ and CD8+ T cells were sorted on a FACSAria. Unaffected controls provided scalp biopsies and blood samples. The germline V gene supplies CDR1 LGHNA and CDR2 YNFKEQ. From the cysteine up to the phenylalanine, the CDR3 has a length of 15 residues. Solely the CDR3 DNA is kept, with 45 bases framed from the first base. V is cut by 4 bases and J by 6 bases, and the space between the germline ends is 19 bases. Libraries were prepared through the immunoSEQ multiplex PCR assay. RNA was extracted from all samples and reverse transcribed into cDNA, which served as template for TCR sequencing. First-strand cDNA was synthesized with SuperScript III using a 2:1 mix of oligo-dT and random hexamers. A synthetic immune receptor repertoire was used to assess amplification bias, and residual bias was removed computationally. The published analysis was carried out like this. After raw reads were preprocessed to remove errors, the CDR3 was defined following IMGT conventions as running from the conserved cysteine to phenylalanine. To get clonality, Shannon entropy was normalized by log2 of the number of productive unique TCRs and the result was subtracted from 1. Whether scalp clones were CD4 or CD8 was inferred by matching scalp TCRbeta sequences against CD4 and CD8 repertoires sorted from blood. The table was pulled from immuneACCESS by TCRdb, which kept in-frame rearrangements only. Such tables lose some clones; where checked, under half of the loss comes from unresolved V genes, and the rest has no known cause. V, J and clone size reflect that table, while D and trimming were determined from the DNA. The sample table lists 200,000 to 250,000 clones, roughly 56% of them with a count of one. The top ten clones comprise nearly 5% of the sample.

This sequence was found in a human donor in good health. What was sequenced was CD8+ T cells sorted from blood. The chain links TRBV4-2 with TRBJ2-7; TRBD2 could be the D gene, as 7 bases match. The CDR3 region reads CASSPRGGAAFEQYF. The nucleotide sequence reads TGTGCCAGCAGCCCGAGAGGGGGGGCCGCTTTCGAGCAGTACTTC.